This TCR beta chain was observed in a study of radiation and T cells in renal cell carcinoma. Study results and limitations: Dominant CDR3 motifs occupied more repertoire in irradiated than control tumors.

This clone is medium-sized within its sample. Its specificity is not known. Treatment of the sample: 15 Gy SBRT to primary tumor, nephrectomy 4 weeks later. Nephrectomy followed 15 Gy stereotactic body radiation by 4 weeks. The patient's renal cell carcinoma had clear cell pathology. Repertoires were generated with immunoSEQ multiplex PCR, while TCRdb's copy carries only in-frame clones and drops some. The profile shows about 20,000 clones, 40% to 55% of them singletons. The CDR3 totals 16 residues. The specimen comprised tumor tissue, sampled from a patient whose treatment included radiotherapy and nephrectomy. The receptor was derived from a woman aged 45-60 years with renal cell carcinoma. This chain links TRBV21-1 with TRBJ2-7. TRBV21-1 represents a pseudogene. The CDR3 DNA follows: TGTGCCAGCAACAACCCGCTCGTGGACCGCATCTACGAGCAGTACTTC. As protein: CASNNPLVDRIYEQYF.